This TCR beta chain was recovered during a study of post-analysis software for immune sequencing data (dated by TCRdb to between 2015 and 2016). Describing the broader study: Disease courses on record covered relapsing-remitting, secondary progressive and progressive-relapsing multiple sclerosis, though some patients had no subtype annotation. The patient repertoires were compared against around 11 previously published healthy control repertoires obtained from donors aged 6 to 25 years. A subset of samples was prepared in parallel using single-end sample barcoding, then pooled and co-amplified after Illumina adapter ligation.

A remark on this clonotype: The antigen it recognizes is unknown. No base quality values were provided; no much bigger clone lies one nucleotide off.

Libraries were made using PCR. Data came from an Illumina HiSeq 2500. Unique molecular identifiers were incorporated into TCR beta cDNA libraries to reduce PCR and sequencing biases. Every 1 to 10 million input T cells yielded about 500,000 cDNA molecules, meaning each molecule approximated one T cell. Patient libraries were prepared and sequenced with the same protocol used for the earlier healthy control dataset. Samples belonging to the same batch were prepared together, multiplexed and sequenced on a shared HiSeq lane. The paper's processing steps were these. MIGEC was used to process the raw barcoded reads, and molecular identifier groups with only a single read were discarded before consensus assembly and CDR3 extraction. VDJtools was used for post-analysis of the clonotype tables, with diversity normalized by down-sampling every dataset to the smallest sample size. In repertoire overlap clustering, CDR3 amino acid sequences, but not nucleotide sequences, were matched to correct batch-related cross-sample contamination. The public reads were reanalyzed by TCRdb: fastp trimming at Q25, MiXCR alignment, in-frame beta chains only. One record per CDR3 amino acid sequence lists the most common genes and DNA. The V and J calls reflect TCRdb's pipeline rather than the authors' work. This sample lists 650,000 to 900,000 distinct CDR3 sequences; 46% were detected once. In total, the top ten clones hold approximately 4.4% of the sample.

To demonstrate the VDJtools post-analysis software, the study profiled TCR beta repertoires from the peripheral blood of 10 to 15 young patients with multiple sclerosis. The multiple sclerosis patients were children and adolescents between roughly 6 and 16 years of age. Study-wide conclusions, independent of this receptor: Significantly lower normalized Chao1 diversity was found in multiple sclerosis patients than in controls, suggesting substantial peripheral T-cell clonal expansion. The control group was slightly older than the multiple sclerosis patient group. Direct clustering with F measure revealed strong co-clustering of samples prepared in the same batch, which led to a batch-effect correction.

Sequencing was carried out using blood. This TCR derives from a girl aged 5-17 years with multiple sclerosis.

The CDR3: CASSALTSSEQYF. The nucleotide sequence reads as follows: TGTGCCAGCAGCGCGCTGACTAGCTCCGAGCAGTACTTC. In this chain, TRBV7-6 is recombined with TRBJ2-5; TRBD2 fits 7 bases in the junction. The DNA end is a closer match to TRBJ2-7, so the J assignment may be wrong. The CDR3 sequence holds 13 residues, the cysteine and phenylalanine included. Just the 39-base CDR3 DNA is kept, in frame starting at base 1. The CDR1 and CDR2 encoded by the germline V gene are SGHVS and FNYEAQ.